This T cell receptor (beta chain) is from a study of response to subunit inactivated influenza vaccine. General observations from the study: After each seasonal influenza vaccination, few new T cells are recruited, the authors suggested.

Between the trimmed V and J ends, which lost 8 bases and 6 bases, there was a span of 17 bases. The germline CDR1 and CDR2 sequences are SGHDN and FVKESK. The CDR3 spans 13 residues. In TCRdb, the RT-PCR reads were re-called with MiXCR into one record per CDR3 protein. The sample records 450,000 to 500,000 distinct CDR3 sequences, over 9.5% being singletons. This clonotype was seen only a few times. The antigen remains undetermined. The sample consisted of PBMCs from blood, taken more than 35 days after vaccination. The sequence was collected from a man in his fifties who received an inactivated influenza vaccine. The gene calls are TRBV14 and TRBJ2-7; tentatively, D is TRBD1 (6 bases). CDR3 nucleotides: TGTGCCAGCGCCTGGACAGTGTGGGGCGAGCAGTACTTC. Protein product: CASAWTVWGEQYF.